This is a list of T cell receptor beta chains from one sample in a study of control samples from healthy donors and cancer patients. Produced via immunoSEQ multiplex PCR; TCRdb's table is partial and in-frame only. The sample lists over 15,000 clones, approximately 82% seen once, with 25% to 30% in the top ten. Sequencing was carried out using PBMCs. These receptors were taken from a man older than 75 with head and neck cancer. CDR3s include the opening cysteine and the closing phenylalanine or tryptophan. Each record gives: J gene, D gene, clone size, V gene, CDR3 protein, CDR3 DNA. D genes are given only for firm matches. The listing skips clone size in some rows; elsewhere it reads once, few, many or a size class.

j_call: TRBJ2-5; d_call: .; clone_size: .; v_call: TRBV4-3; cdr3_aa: CASSLTGTREETQYF; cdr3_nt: TGCGCCAGCAGCCTTACCGGGACCCGAGAAGAGACCCAGTACTTC
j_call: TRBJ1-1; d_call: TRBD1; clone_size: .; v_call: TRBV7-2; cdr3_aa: CASSWDRATEAFF; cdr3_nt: TGTGCCAGCAGCTGGGACAGGGCCACTGAAGCTTTCTTT
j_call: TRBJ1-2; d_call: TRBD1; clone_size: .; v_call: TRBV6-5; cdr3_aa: CASSYDGTGANYGYTF; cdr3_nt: TGTGCCAGCAGTTATGACGGGACAGGGGCTAACTATGGCTACACCTTC
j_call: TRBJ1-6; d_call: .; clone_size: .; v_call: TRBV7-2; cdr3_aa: CASSLAGWSSPLHF; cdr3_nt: TGTGCCAGCAGCTTAGCGGGGTGGTCCTCACCCCTCCACTTT
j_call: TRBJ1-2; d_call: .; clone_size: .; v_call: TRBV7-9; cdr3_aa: CASSLDIREGYTF; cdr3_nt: TGTGCCAGCAGCTTAGATATAAGGGAAGGCTACACCTTC
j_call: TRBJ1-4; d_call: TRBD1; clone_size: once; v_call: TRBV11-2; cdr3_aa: CASSPGQDEKLFF; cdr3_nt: TGTGCCAGCAGCCCAGGACAGGATGAAAAACTGTTTTTT
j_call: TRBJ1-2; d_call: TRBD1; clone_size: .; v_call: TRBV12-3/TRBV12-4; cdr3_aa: CASGDRVGYGYTF; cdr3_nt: TGTGCCAGCGGGGACAGGGTAGGGTATGGCTACACCTTC
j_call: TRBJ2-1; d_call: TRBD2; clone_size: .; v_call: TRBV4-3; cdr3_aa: CASSQDGGGYNEQFF; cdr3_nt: TGCGCCAGCAGCCAAGATGGGGGGGGGTACAATGAGCAGTTCTTC
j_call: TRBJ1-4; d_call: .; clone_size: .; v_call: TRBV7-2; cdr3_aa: CASSLEGAGEKLFF; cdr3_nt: TGTGCCAGCAGCTTAGAAGGGGCAGGTGAAAAACTGTTTTTT
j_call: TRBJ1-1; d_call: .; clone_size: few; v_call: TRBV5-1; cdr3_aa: CASNPVFGDTEAFF; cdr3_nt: TGCGCCAGCAACCCCGTCTTTGGGGACACTGAAGCTTTCTTT
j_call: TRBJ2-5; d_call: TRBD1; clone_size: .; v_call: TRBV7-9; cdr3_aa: CASSWDRERETQYF; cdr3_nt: TGTGCCAGCAGCTGGGACAGGGAAAGAGAGACCCAGTACTTC
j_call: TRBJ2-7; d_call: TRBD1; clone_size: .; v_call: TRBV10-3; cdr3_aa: CAISEGGTGAKEQYF; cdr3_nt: TGTGCCATCAGTGAAGGAGGGACAGGGGCTAAAGAGCAGTACTTC
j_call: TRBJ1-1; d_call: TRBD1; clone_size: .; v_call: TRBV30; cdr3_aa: CAWSHDRGTEAFF; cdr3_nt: TGTGCCTGGAGTCACGACAGGGGTACTGAAGCTTTCTTT
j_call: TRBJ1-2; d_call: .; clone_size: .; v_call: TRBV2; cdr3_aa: CASSEGGRGGHTF; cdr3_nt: TGTGCCAGCAGTGAAGGAGGGAGGGGTGGCCACACCTTC
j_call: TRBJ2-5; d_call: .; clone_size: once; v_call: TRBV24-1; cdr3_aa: CATSDLRTEETQYF; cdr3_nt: TGTGCCACCAGTGATTTAAGGACAGAAGAGACCCAGTACTTC
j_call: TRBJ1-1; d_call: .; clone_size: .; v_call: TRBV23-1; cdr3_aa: CASSHQGFVTEAFF; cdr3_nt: TGCGCCAGCAGTCACCAGGGGTTCGTCACTGAAGCTTTCTTT
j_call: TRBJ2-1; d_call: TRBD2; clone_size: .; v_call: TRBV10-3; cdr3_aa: CATQGGLAGGSGYNEQFF; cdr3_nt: TGTGCCACCCAAGGGGGACTAGCGGGAGGTTCTGGATACAATGAGCAGTTCTTC
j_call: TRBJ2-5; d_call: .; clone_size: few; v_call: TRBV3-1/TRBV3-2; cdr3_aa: CASSQQDPPSGRETQYF; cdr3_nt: TGTGCCAGCAGCCAACAAGACCCCCCCTCAGGGCGGGAGACCCAGTACTTC
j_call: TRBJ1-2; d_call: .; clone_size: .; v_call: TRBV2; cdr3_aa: CASIRLLDYGYTF; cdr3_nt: TGTGCCAGCATCAGGCTCCTCGACTATGGCTACACCTTC
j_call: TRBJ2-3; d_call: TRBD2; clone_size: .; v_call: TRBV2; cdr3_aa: CASNIAGEYTQYF; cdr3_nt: TGTGCCAGCAACATAGCGGGAGAGTATACGCAGTATTTT
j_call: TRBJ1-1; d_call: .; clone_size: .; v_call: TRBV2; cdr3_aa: CASSEQGPEYTEAFF; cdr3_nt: TGTGCCAGCAGTGAACAGGGGCCCGAATACACTGAAGCTTTCTTT
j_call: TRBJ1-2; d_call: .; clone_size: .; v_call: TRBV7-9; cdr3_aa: CASSLSGAGEGYTF; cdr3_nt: TGTGCCAGCAGCTTATCTGGTGCCGGAGAGGGCTACACCTTC
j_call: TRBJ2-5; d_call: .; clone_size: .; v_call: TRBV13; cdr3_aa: CASSLAPAGAVETQYF; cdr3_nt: TGTGCCAGCAGCTTAGCCCCTGCAGGGGCGGTGGAGACCCAGTACTTC
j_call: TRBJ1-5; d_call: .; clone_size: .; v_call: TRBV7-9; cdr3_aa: CASSLLDDQPQHF; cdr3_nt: TGTGCCAGCAGCTTATTGGATGATCAGCCCCAGCATTTT
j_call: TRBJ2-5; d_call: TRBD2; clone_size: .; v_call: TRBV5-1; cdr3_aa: CASSLSSGGGTQYF; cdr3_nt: TGCGCCAGCAGCCTGTCTAGCGGGGGCGGGACCCAGTACTTC
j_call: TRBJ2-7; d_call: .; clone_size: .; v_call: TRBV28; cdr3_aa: CASSFGSGNEQYF; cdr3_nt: TGTGCCAGCAGTTTTGGGTCGGGCAACGAGCAGTACTTC
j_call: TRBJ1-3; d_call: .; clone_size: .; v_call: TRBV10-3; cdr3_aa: CATKLGAGGNTIYF; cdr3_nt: TGTGCCACAAAATTGGGGGCGGGTGGAAACACCATATATTTT
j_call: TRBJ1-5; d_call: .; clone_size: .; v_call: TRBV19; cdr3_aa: CASSKATVSNQPQHF; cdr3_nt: TGTGCCAGTAGTAAGGCGACGGTATCCAATCAGCCCCAGCATTTT
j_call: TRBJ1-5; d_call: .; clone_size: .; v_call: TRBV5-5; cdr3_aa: CASSLVGRRDQPQHF; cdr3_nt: TGTGCCAGCAGCTTGGTGGGGCGCCGGGATCAGCCCCAGCATTTT
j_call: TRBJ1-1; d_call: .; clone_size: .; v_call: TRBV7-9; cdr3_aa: CASSSSTLTELSSGEAFF; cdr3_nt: TGTGCCAGCAGCTCCTCAACTCTGACAGAACTATCGTCTGGTGAAGCTTTCTTT